This entry lists 7 T cell receptor beta chains sequenced from one sample in a study of CD8+ T cells in alopecia areata. Following RNA extraction, reverse transcription yielded cDNA that acted as the sequencing template. Libraries were prepared by immunoSEQ multiplex PCR; TCRdb keeps only in-frame clonotypes and omits some of them. The table records over 150,000 clones, roughly three fifths of them present only once. The source material was CD8+ T cells sorted from blood. Receptors originate from a human donor in good health.

This clone was detected a few times. J is TRBJ2-1 and V is TRBV29-1; D call uncertain. Per germline, CDR1 SQVTM and CDR2 ANQGSEA. The CDR3 spans 12 residues. The ends were cut back, 4 bases at V and 6 bases at J, with 10 bases in the middle. The CDR3 sequence is CSVAAARNEQFF. Written as DNA, the CDR3 is TGCAGCGTTGCGGCCGCCCGCAATGAGCAGTTCTTC.

The gene calls are TRBV4-1 and TRBJ1-1, with TRBD1 as a possible D gene (5 bases). V was trimmed by 0 bases and J by 6 bases, leaving 14 bases between them. Germline V CDR1 and CDR2: MGHRA, YSYEKL. This CDR3 spans 15 amino acids. The CDR3 is CASSQDSGAGAEAFF. The CDR3 nucleotides are TGCGCCAGCAGCCAAGATAGCGGGGCTGGGGCTGAAGCTTTCTTT.

The chain joins TRBV6-6 to TRBJ2-1; 9 bases are a match to TRBD2. CDR1 MNHNY and CDR2 SVGAGI come from the germline V gene (reference sequence). This CDR3 comprises 15 residues. Trimming at V came to 2 bases and at J to 6 bases, leaving 5 bases not matched to a gene. This chain's CDR3 is CASSYLAGGANEQFF. The CDR3 nucleotides read TGTGCCAGCAGTTACCTTGCGGGGGGGGCCAATGAGCAGTTCTTC.

This clone occurred a few times. V gene TRBV7-9 combines with J gene TRBJ1-2; D uncertain. This CDR3 is built from 12 residues. Per germline, CDR1 SEHNR and CDR2 FQNEAQ (reference sequence). V was clipped by 1 base and J by 8 bases, with 8 bases between them. CDR3 protein: CASSLGNRGYTF. CDR3 sequence (DNA): TGTGCCAGCAGCTTAGGGAACCGGGGCTACACCTTC.

V gene TRBV2 combines with J gene TRBJ2-3, with a tentative D call TRBD2 (5 bases). There are 15 residues in the CDR3. Trimming removed 6 bases from V and 1 base from J, with 14 bases in between. Germline CDR1 and CDR2: SNHLY and FYNNEI. CDR3 coding DNA: TGTGCCAGCAGGCTCCCCCCCGGGGGCACAGATACGCAGTATTTT. This encodes CASRLPPGGTDTQYF.

This clone was seen repeatedly, ten times or more. This chain joins TRBV10-1 and TRBJ2-1; D gene uncertain. Trimming took off 1 base at V and 10 bases at J, with 14 bases between the two ends. The germline CDR1 and CDR2 sequences are WNHNN and SYGVQD (reference sequence). The CDR3 spans 14 residues. The CDR3 sequence is CASSEFFSSSEQFF. The DNA for the CDR3 is TGCGCCAGCAGTGAGTTCTTTTCTTCGTCCGAGCAGTTCTTC.

The chain uses TRBV14 and TRBJ1-5, with D possibly matching TRBD1 (5 bases). The CDR3 has 13 residues. Germline V gene data show CDR1 as SGHDN and CDR2 as FVKESK. V shed 1 base and J shed 6 bases, with 7 bases lying between them. The CDR3 loop reads CASSQGGAQPQHF. CDR3 DNA sequence: TGTGCCAGCAGCCAAGGAGGGGCTCAGCCCCAGCATTTT.